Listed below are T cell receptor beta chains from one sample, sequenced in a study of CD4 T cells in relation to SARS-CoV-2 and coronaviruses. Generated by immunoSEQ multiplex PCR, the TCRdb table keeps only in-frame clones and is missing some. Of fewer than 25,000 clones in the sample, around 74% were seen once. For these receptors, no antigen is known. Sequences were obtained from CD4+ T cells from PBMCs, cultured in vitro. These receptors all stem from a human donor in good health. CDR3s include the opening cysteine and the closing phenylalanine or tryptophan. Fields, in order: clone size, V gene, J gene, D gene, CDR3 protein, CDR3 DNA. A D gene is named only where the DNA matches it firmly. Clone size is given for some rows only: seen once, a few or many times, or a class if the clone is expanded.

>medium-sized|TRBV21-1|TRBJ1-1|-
CASSKRNLDRAFF
TGTGCCAGCAGCAAAAGGAATTTGGACCGAGCTTTCTTT
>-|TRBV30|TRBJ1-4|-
CAWQGGSGEKLFF
TGTGCCTGGCAAGGGGGATCAGGGGAAAAACTGTTTTTT
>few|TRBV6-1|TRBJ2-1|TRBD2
CASSEIAGGYNEQFF
TGTGCCAGCAGTGAAATAGCGGGAGGATACAATGAGCAGTTCTTC
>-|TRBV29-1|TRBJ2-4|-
CSAWVPGNIQYF
TGCAGCGCATGGGTTCCAGGGAACATTCAGTACTTC
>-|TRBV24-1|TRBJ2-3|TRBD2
CASRTRNLDTQYF
TGTGCCAGCAGGACTAGAAATTTAGATACGCAGTATTTT
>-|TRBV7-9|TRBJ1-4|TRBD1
CASSSQGQGNEKLFF
TGTGCCAGCAGCTCCCAGGGACAGGGGAACGAAAAACTGTTTTTT
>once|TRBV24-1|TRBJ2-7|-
CATRVTRGGYYEQYF
TGTGCCACCAGAGTCACCAGGGGGGGTTATTACGAGCAGTACTTC
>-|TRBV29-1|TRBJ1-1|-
CSVSNSMNTEAFF
TGCAGCGTTTCTAACAGTATGAACACTGAAGCTTTCTTT
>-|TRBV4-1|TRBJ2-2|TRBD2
CASSQTSGISGELFF
TGCGCCAGCAGCCAAACTAGCGGGATTTCCGGGGAGCTGTTTTTT
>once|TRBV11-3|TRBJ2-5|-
CASSQGGRGETQYF
TGTGCCAGCTCGCAAGGGGGAAGAGGGGAGACCCAGTACTTC
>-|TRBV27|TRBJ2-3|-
CASSLAGTDTQYF
TGTGCCAGCAGTTTAGCGGGGACAGATACGCAGTATTTT
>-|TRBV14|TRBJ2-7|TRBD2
CASSLGLAYEQYF
TGTGCCAGCAGCCTTGGACTAGCCTACGAGCAGTACTTC
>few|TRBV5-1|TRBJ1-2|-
CASSLEARANRGYTF
TGCGCCAGCAGCTTGGAGGCCAGGGCCAATCGAGGCTACACCTTC
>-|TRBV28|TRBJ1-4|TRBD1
CASSNQAGTGYNEKLFF
TGTGCCAGCAGTAATCAGGCCGGGACAGGTTATAATGAAAAACTGTTTTTT
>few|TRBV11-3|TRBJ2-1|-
CASSSRRGGGEYNEQFF
TGTGCCAGCAGCTCACGTCGGGGCGGCGGGGAGTACAATGAGCAGTTCTTC
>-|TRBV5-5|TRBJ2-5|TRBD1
CASSLAVAGRTGARETQYF
TGTGCCAGCAGCTTGGCCGTTGCGGGGCGGACAGGGGCTCGAGAGACCCAGTACTTC
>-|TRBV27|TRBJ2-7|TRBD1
CASSVWTGAYEQYF
TGTGCCAGCAGTGTTTGGACAGGGGCCTACGAGCAGTACTTC
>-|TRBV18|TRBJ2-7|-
CASSNTGLSGTTSQIYEQYF
TGTGCCAGCTCGAACACGGGCTTAAGTGGGACAACCAGTCAAATCTACGAGCAGTACTTC
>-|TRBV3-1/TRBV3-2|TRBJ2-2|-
CASSQAWETWGELFF
TGTGCCAGCAGCCAAGCTTGGGAGACCTGGGGGGAGCTGTTTTTT
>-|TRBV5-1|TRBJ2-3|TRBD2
CASSLGTSGSRTDTQYF
TGCGCCAGCAGCCTAGGGACTAGCGGGAGTAGGACAGATACGCAGTATTTT
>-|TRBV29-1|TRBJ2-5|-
CSVAPRVLQETQYF
TGCAGCGTTGCCCCCCGGGTCCTCCAAGAGACCCAGTACTTC
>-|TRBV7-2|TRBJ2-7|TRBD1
CASSPTGENEQYF
TGTGCCAGCAGCCCGACAGGGGAGAACGAGCAGTACTTC
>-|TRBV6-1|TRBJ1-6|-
CASSEGGLHNSPLHF
TGTGCCAGCAGTGAAGGGGGCCTCCATAATTCACCCCTCCACTTT
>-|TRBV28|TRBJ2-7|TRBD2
CASSSPASGDYEQYF
TGTGCCAGCAGTTCCCCCGCTAGCGGGGATTACGAGCAGTACTTC
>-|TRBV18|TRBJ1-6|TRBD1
CASSPDRDGSPLHF
TGTGCCAGCTCACCGGACAGGGACGGTTCACCCCTCCACTTT
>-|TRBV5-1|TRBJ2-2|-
CASSPLRQTNTGELFF
TGCGCCAGCAGCCCCCTAAGACAGACGAACACCGGGGAGCTGTTTTTT
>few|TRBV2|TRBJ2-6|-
CASLPGAGANVLTF
TGTGCCAGCTTACCCGGGGCTGGGGCCAACGTCCTGACTTTC
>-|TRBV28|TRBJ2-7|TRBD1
CASSEPGQGASDEQYF
TGTGCCAGCAGCGAACCGGGACAGGGGGCGTCAGACGAGCAGTACTTC
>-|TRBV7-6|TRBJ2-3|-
CASSSRRAGDTQYF
TGTGCCAGCAGCTCACGAAGGGCGGGAGATACGCAGTATTTT
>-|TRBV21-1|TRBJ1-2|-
CASSPGTGTNYGYTF
TGTGCCAGCAGTCCCGGGACAGGTACTAACTATGGCTACACCTTC
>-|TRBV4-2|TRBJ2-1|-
CASSQGEPDEQFF
TGTGCCAGCAGCCAAGGGGAGCCGGATGAGCAGTTCTTC
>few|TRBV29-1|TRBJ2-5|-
CSVQAPQETQYF
TGCAGCGTTCAGGCGCCACAAGAGACCCAGTACTTC